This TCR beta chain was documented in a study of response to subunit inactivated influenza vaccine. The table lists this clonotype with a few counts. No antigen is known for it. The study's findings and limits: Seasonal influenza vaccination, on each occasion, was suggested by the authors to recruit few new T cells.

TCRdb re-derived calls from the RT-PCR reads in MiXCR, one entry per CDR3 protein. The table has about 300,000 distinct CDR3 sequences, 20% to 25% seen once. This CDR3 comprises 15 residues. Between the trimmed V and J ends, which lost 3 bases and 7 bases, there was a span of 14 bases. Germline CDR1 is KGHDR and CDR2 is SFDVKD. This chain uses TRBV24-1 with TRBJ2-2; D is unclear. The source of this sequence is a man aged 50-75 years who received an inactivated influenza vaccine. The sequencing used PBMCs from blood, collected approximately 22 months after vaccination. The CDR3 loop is CATSDSLVEDGELFF. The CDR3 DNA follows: TGTGCCACCAGTGATAGTTTGGTCGAGGACGGGGAGCTGTTTTTT.